These T cell receptor beta chains were read from a single sample in a study of T cells in Graves' hyperthyroidism and ophthalmopathy. In TCRdb, the multiplex PCR reads were re-called with MiXCR into one record per CDR3 protein. The profile shows around 240,000 distinct CDR3 sequences, over 15% of them singletons. The material sequenced was blood. Source of these receptors: a woman under 30 with Graves' ophthalmopathy. The CDR3 runs from the conserved cysteine through the conserved F or W. The D gene is left open where the match is weak. The size entry is marked missing in some rows and otherwise reads once, few, many or a size class.

TRBJ2-5 | NA | NA | TRBV9 | CASSANPGEGETQYF | TGTGCCAGCAGCGCCAATCCAGGAGAAGGCGAGACCCAGTACTTC
TRBJ2-7 | many | NA | TRBV20-1 | CSVFSTGGAYEQYF | TGCAGTGTTTTCTCGACTGGGGGCGCCTACGAGCAGTACTTC
TRBJ1-5 | many | NA | TRBV6-5 | CASSYSSNQPQHF | TGTGCCAGCAGTTACAGTAGCAATCAGCCCCAGCATTTT
TRBJ2-1 | many | TRBD2 | TRBV3-1 | CASSPRGTSGTSYNEQFF | TGTGCCAGCAGCCCACGCGGAACTAGCGGAACGTCCTACAATGAGCAGTTCTTC
TRBJ2-7 | many | TRBD1 | TRBV6-1 | CASSFRQGFSYEQYF | TGTGCCAGCAGTTTTAGACAGGGATTCTCCTACGAGCAGTACTTC
TRBJ2-2 | many | NA | TRBV7-9 | CASSLTGAITGELFF | TGTGCCAGCAGCTTAACCGGGGCAATCACCGGGGAGCTGTTTTTT
TRBJ1-1 | many | NA | TRBV3-1 | CASSRLGSYEAFF | TGTGCCAGCAGCCGTTTAGGGTCCTATGAAGCTTTCTTT
TRBJ2-5 | many | TRBD2 | TRBV12-3/TRBV12-4 | CASSQTLAGETQYF | TGTGCCAGCAGTCAAACCCTAGCGGGAGAGACCCAGTACTTC
TRBJ2-2 | many | NA | TRBV3-1 | CASSQEGTGELFF | TGTGCCAGCAGCCAAGAGGGGACCGGGGAGCTGTTTTTT
TRBJ2-5 | many | NA | TRBV7-9 | CATTGSEEDWRTQYF | TGTGCCACAACAGGGTCCGAGGAGGATTGGCGGACCCAGTACTTC
TRBJ2-7 | many | NA | TRBV7-9 | CASSDPTSYEQYF | TGTGCCAGCAGCGACCCAACTAGCTACGAGCAGTACTTC
TRBJ2-2 | many | TRBD1 | TRBV18 | CASSPPTGQAMNTGELFF | TGTGCCAGCTCACCACCGACCGGACAGGCTATGAACACCGGGGAGCTGTTTTTT
TRBJ2-5 | many | NA | TRBV6-1 | CASTPGWGGETQYF | TGTGCCAGCACCCCGGGGTGGGGCGGGGAGACCCAGTACTTC
TRBJ2-1 | NA | TRBD2 | TRBV5-5 | CASSPGSLGRELLPSFSYNEQFF | TGTGCCAGCAGCCCAGGATCTTTGGGGCGGGAGCTATTACCTTCGTTCTCCTACAATGAGCAGTTCTTC
TRBJ2-1 | NA | TRBD2 | TRBV5-4 | CASSTGLARGRSYNEQFF | TGTGCCAGCAGCACGGGACTAGCGAGAGGGAGGTCCTACAATGAGCAGTTCTTC
TRBJ2-7 | many | NA | TRBV27 | CASSIRRDSYEQYF | TGTGCCAGCTCAATTCGGCGGGATTCCTACGAGCAGTACTTC
TRBJ2-5 | many | TRBD1 | TRBV12-3/TRBV12-4 | CASSSRQGGETQYF | TGTGCCAGCAGTTCCCGACAGGGTGGAGAGACCCAGTACTTC
TRBJ1-1 | many | TRBD1 | TRBV19 | CASSSPKTGVTEAFF | TGTGCCAGTAGTAGCCCAAAAACAGGGGTCACTGAAGCTTTCTTT
TRBJ1-2 | many | NA | TRBV5-8 | CASTDWLGYTF | TGTGCCAGTACCGATTGGTTGGGCTACACCTTC
TRBJ1-1 | NA | NA | TRBV6-1 | CASSEHGEAFF | TGTGCCAGCAGTGAACACGGGGAAGCTTTCTTT
TRBJ2-7 | many | NA | TRBV20-1 | CSAINPTGDPYEQYF | TGCAGTGCTATAAACCCCACGGGAGACCCCTACGAGCAGTACTTC
TRBJ1-4 | NA | NA | TRBV19 | CASTRATNEKLFF | TGTGCCAGTACCCGTGCAACTAATGAAAAACTGTTTTTT
TRBJ2-1 | NA | TRBD2 | TRBV5-4 | CASSYLAGAGYEQFF | TGTGCCAGCAGCTACCTAGCGGGAGCCGGCTATGAGCAGTTCTTC
TRBJ2-1 | NA | NA | TRBV4-3 | CASSQESRLENEQFF | TGCGCCAGCAGCCAAGAAAGTCGGCTTGAGAATGAGCAGTTCTTC
TRBJ2-1 | many | NA | TRBV5-6 | CASSLASRDEQFF | TGTGCCAGCAGCTTGGCTAGTAGGGATGAGCAGTTCTTC
TRBJ2-2 | many | NA | TRBV20-1 | CSARDLYQGLDTGELFF | TGCAGTGCTAGAGATCTGTACCAGGGGCTGGACACCGGGGAGCTGTTTTTT
TRBJ1-5 | many | NA | TRBV6-1 | CASSSGIAGVGNQPQHF | TGTGCCAGCTCGAGTGGGATAGCAGGGGTGGGCAATCAGCCCCAGCATTTT
TRBJ2-1 | NA | NA | TRBV11-2 | CASGLAGWSSYNEQFF | TGTGCCAGCGGTCTGGCGGGGTGGAGCTCCTACAATGAGCAGTTCTTC
TRBJ1-2 | many | NA | TRBV5-5 | CASSLAGTESNYGYTF | TGTGCCAGCAGCTTGGCAGGTACTGAAAGCAACTATGGCTACACCTTC
TRBJ1-5 | few | TRBD1 | TRBV28 | CATLGTGGSRQPQHF | TGTGCCACCCTAGGGACAGGGGGAAGTCGGCAGCCCCAGCATTTT
TRBJ2-2 | NA | NA | TRBV3-1 | CASSAGTSNTGELFF | TGTGCCAGCAGCGCCGGGACATCGAACACCGGGGAGCTGTTTTTT
TRBJ2-1 | many | NA | TRBV10-3 | CAISAVNEQFF | TGTGCCATCAGTGCCGTAAATGAGCAGTTCTTC
TRBJ2-7 | many | TRBD1 | TRBV25-1 | CASSDRGQGTHEQYF | TGTGCCAGCAGTGATAGAGGACAGGGGACCCACGAGCAGTACTTC
TRBJ2-3 | NA | TRBD2 | TRBV4-3 | CASSPRTSGRLSTDTQYF | TGCGCCAGCAGCCCCCGGACTAGCGGGAGGCTAAGCACAGATACGCAGTATTTT
TRBJ2-1 | NA | NA | TRBV28 | CASSPSMGANEQFF | TGTGCCAGCAGCCCGTCGATGGGGGCGAATGAGCAGTTCTTC
TRBJ2-5 | NA | TRBD2 | TRBV7-2 | CASSDRGRAEETQYF | TGTGCCAGCAGCGACCGGGGGAGGGCCGAAGAGACCCAGTACTTC
TRBJ2-7 | many | TRBD1 | TRBV6-1 | CASSTRTGSNEQYF | TGTGCCAGCAGTACCCGGACAGGGTCAAACGAGCAGTACTTC
TRBJ1-1 | NA | NA | TRBV19 | CASKGRGMNTEAFF | TGTGCCAGTAAGGGCCGAGGTATGAACACTGAAGCTTTCTTT
TRBJ1-3 | many | NA | TRBV12-5 | CASGLATVGGDTIYF | TGTGCTAGTGGTTTGGCGACTGTCGGGGGGGACACCATATATTTT
TRBJ2-7 | many | NA | TRBV6-1 | CASSELGEQYF | TGTGCCAGCAGTGAGCTTGGCGAGCAGTACTTC
TRBJ2-4 | NA | TRBD2 | TRBV3-1 | CASSRASGTKNIQYF | TGTGCCAGCAGCCGGGCTAGCGGGACCAAAAACATTCAGTACTTC
TRBJ1-4 | many | NA | TRBV4-1 | CASSQVRAPNEKLFF | TGCGCCAGCAGCCAAGTTCGAGCTCCAAATGAAAAACTGTTTTTT
TRBJ2-1 | few | TRBD1 | TRBV6-4 | CASSDTWGQPDNEQFF | TGTGCCAGCAGTGACACCTGGGGACAGCCGGACAATGAGCAGTTCTTC
TRBJ1-5 | many | NA | TRBV27 | CASSFEGDQPQHF | TGTGCCAGCAGTTTTGAGGGGGACCAGCCCCAGCATTTT
TRBJ1-6 | many | NA | TRBV2 | CASSVQVLTTLHF | TGTGCCAGCAGTGTGCAGGTCTTAACGACCCTCCACTTT
TRBJ2-6 | many | NA | TRBV27 | CASSRTASGANVLTF | TGTGCCAGCAGTAGGACAGCCTCTGGGGCCAACGTCCTGACTTTC
TRBJ2-3 | many | NA | TRBV15 | CATSRDRGRTDTQYF | TGTGCCACCAGCAGAGACAGGGGTCGCACAGATACGCAGTATTTT